This T cell receptor beta chain emerged from a study of long-term antiretroviral therapy in people with HIV. Samples were assayed with immunoSEQ v3.0 at survey level. The method was immunoSEQ multiplex PCR; TCRdb's version includes in-frame clones alone and lacks a portion of them. Among 32,000 or so clones, 80% to 90% were seen once, and the ten largest hold around 9%. The specimen comprised unsorted PBMCs, sampled 3.2 years before starting antiretroviral therapy. This clonotype originated in a man aged 45-65 years with HIV.

Written as DNA, the CDR3 is TGTGCCAGCAGCAAGACTAGCGGGGGGGCCGGTTCCTACAATGAGCAGTTCTTC. Encoded protein: CASSKTSGGAGSYNEQFF. The chain recombines TRBV2 with TRBJ2-1; 14 bases line up with TRBD2. The length of the CDR3 is 18 residues. The V gene end was trimmed by 6 bases and the J gene end by 1 base; junction bases not matched to a gene: 8. Looked up from germline, CDR1 is SNHLY and CDR2 is FYNNEI.